The entry below describes one T cell receptor beta chain. This entry comes from a study of blood T cell repertoires in COVID-19. In the source study's methods: Cell counts per sample came from amplifying reference gene primers. Sequencing used immunoSEQ multiplex PCR; TCRdb keeps in-frame clones, though not all of them. Clonal size and the V and J genes are those of that table, whereas D and trimming came from the DNA. The sample records roughly 310,000 clones, around 90% being singletons. The sequence came from a young woman with COVID-19, enrolled during active disease. Sequenced input: peripheral blood.

For the CDR3, the DNA is TGTGCCAGCAGCTTAGGCCCCCGGACTAGCGGGAGCTTCCACAATGAGCAGTTCTTC. This translates into CASSLGPRTSGSFHNEQFF. The genes are TRBV11-2 and TRBJ2-1; 13 positions match TRBD2. With V trimmed by 1 base and J by 5 bases, 11 bases remained unmatched. The CDR3 sequence is 19 residues long. Germline V gene data show CDR1 as SGHAT and CDR2 as FQNNGV.